This T cell receptor beta chain was sequenced during a study of T cell responses to AZD1222 COVID-19 vaccine. General study points: Reportedly, close to half of spike-specific TCRs are directed against unmutated variant regions.

TCRdb's copy holds only in-frame clones and misses some; the assay was immunoSEQ multiplex PCR. The sample carries about 94,000 clones, roughly 84% recorded once. Points on this clone: Its antigen is not identified.

The germline V gene has CDR1 SEHNR and CDR2 FQNEAQ (reference sequence). V shed 0 bases and J shed 6 bases, with 13 bases lying between them. The CDR3 has 15 residues. J is TRBJ2-3 and V is TRBV7-9, with no clear D. Material: peripheral blood, obtained on day 0 of AZD1222 vaccination. The TCR originated in an adult in good health. The CDR3 DNA sequence: TGTGCCAGCAGCTTAGCTTCACCGTGGGCGGATACGCAGTATTTT. This codes for CASSLASPWADTQYF.